This T cell receptor beta chain was identified during a study of cytomegalovirus exposure and HLA in healthy donors (dated by TCRdb to the late 2010s). Study-level background: According to an earlier analysis of 550 to 750 of the donors, about 190 million T cells yielded 117 million unique TCR beta sequences and approximately 300 Gb of sequence data. An early release that covered roughly 600 HLA-typed donors contained approximately 300 gigabases of sequencing data and tens of millions of unique TCR sequences. Among the 398 genotyped donors, approximately 76% belonged to the genetic ancestry cluster associated with self-reported Caucasian donors. The study was designed to test whether signatures of past pathogen exposure could be identified by cataloging public T cell receptors. Using immunosequencing, the study profiled T cell repertoires from 500 to 800 subjects and related those repertoires to cytomegalovirus serostatus. Besides the first cohort of approximately 670 subjects, a separate validation cohort made up of 120 different subjects was used. High-throughput TCR immunosequencing, statistical association of individual TCRs with disease status, and machine learning were combined to predict cytomegalovirus infection status. In a later analysis, previously published TCR beta repertoires from more than 500 donors were re-analyzed and high-resolution HLA genotyping was added so that TCR occurrence patterns could be studied. Rather than drawing on any new phenotypic data, the later analysis identified candidate immune exposures from TCR beta sequences and the way those sequences occurred across donors. An earlier analysis of several hundred of the donors applied high-throughput TCR beta sequencing to assess whether each TCR beta V gene segment acted as functional or pseudogenic. Alongside the repertoire data, information on donor age, sex, ethnicity and CMV serostatus was compiled. A later genetic analysis took genome-wide SNP genotypes for about three fifths of the roughly 700 donors and used that subset as a discovery cohort. All discovery cohort repertoires had been generated on a single sequencing platform. HLA typing included class I and class II loci at four-digit resolution. Typing coverage differed by locus: A, B, C, DRB1 and DQB1 were typed in roughly 629-640 donors, DQA1 in 522, DPA1 in around 600, and DPB1 in 400 to 490. Several DR-DQ haplotypes were treated as single units for association and clustering because of strong linkage in the cohort. On average, 235,054 unique TCR beta nucleotide sequences were sequenced per donor among several hundred genotyped donors of the cohort, with roughly 18% of those sequences being non-productive. General findings and caveats noted by the study authors: Most TCR sequences were seen in very few donors, while some public TCRs were found in many individuals. In vitro tests confirmed that a few of the cytomegalovirus-associated TCR beta chains recognize cytomegalovirus antigens. In the study, around 160 TCR beta chains were listed as associated with cytomegalovirus. CMV serostatus was the only immune exposure information available for the cohort. In both the original and validation cohorts, the classifier was reported to diagnose cytomegalovirus status with high specificity and sensitivity. A later analysis found that HLA-associated TCR beta chains were more clonally expanded and had lower generation probabilities than equally common non-associated chains. Because counts were too low, seventeen rarely observed V segments, including chromosome 9 orphons, were excluded from the earlier analysis of about 500 of the donors. Some IMGT-functional V segments, including TRBV6-2 and TRBV6-3, could not be distinguished by the 87-base-pair reads and were therefore excluded. Roughly uniform sequencing depth across donors was assumed in presence/absence analyses, although this assumption may not hold. A later genetic analysis associated a missense DCLRE1C variant with V-gene and J-gene trimming of TCR beta chains, and an independent cohort replicated the association. In a later genetic analysis, fewer N-insertions in productive TCRs were reported among donors in an Asian-associated ancestry cluster than the approximately 630-donor mean. Several of the top co-occurrence clusters appeared to be linked to parvovirus B19, influenza, CMV and Epstein-Barr virus, according to a later analysis. The authors suggested that the approach could potentially be generalized to other disease states and immunological phenotypes. A further reported finding was that TCR beta sequences accurately predicted the HLA-A and HLA-B alleles for most subjects in the first cohort. An earlier analysis of around 500 of the donors showed that most TCR beta V segments appeared in productive rearrangements either about 87% or about 30% of the time, which broadly matched IMGT annotations. HLA typing was unavailable for some donors at each locus, so association tests used only the typed subset. Correlated functional status among segregating V segments might be attributable to linkage disequilibrium, but an unknown experimental factor could not be ruled out. In a later analysis, most CMV-associated TCR beta chains were found to appear HLA-restricted, with HLA associations seemingly driven largely by CMV exposure. This cohort had only TCR beta chains sequenced, and the lack of alpha or paired-chain data limited which features could be detected. In a later analysis, about 16,000 TCR beta sequences were associated with specific HLA alleles at a false discovery rate of 0.05. In a later analysis, the rate of TCR association differed among HLA loci, with DRB1 alleles having the most associated TCRs and HLA-C alleles having the fewest. The sequencing pipeline was judged likely to have produced a cluster of highly shared sequence variants as a technical artifact. Strong co-occurrence of HLA alleles, especially DR and DQ, made assigning TCR associations to individual alleles difficult.

Receptor amplification or capture employed the immunoSEQ multiplex PCR assay. For the multiplex PCR, a mixture combining 60 forward primers for TCR Vbeta segments and 13 reverse primers for TCR Jbeta segments was used. The CDR3 region of rearranged TCR beta genes was amplified from genomic DNA with a multiplex PCR assay. Amplified TCR beta libraries were sequenced as 87-base-pair reads on the Illumina HiSeq System. On the authors' methods: Across the 700 or so repertoires, a later analysis counted 78 million or so unique TCR beta chains, around 11 million of which were shared by at least two donors. A nearest-neighbor algorithm error-corrected the raw reads and collapsed the reads into unique sequences, merging closely related sequences to remove PCR and sequencing errors. V, D and J gene segments were assigned by aligning CDR3 sequences to IMGT reference sequences. Each retained sequence needed at least a six-nucleotide match to both a V gene segment and a J gene segment. A rearrangement was called productive if the CDR3 had no stop codons and remained in frame with V and J, and every other rearrangement was called non-productive. CDR3 was defined by IMGT convention, running from the second conserved V-encoded cysteine to the conserved J-encoded phenylalanine. The earlier analysis of about 610 of the donors excluded any sequence lacking an unambiguous match to a single V gene segment. An earlier analysis of several hundred of the donors called V segments functional above 56.7% productive rearrangements and segregating when the between-donor standard deviation exceeded 5%. A statistical classification framework was developed to diagnose cytomegalovirus status using the catalog of TCR beta chain sequences. In a later analysis, V and J genes were assigned by comparing TCR nucleotide sequences against IMGT/GENE-DB human TR gene sequences. Using the TCRdist pipeline, a later analysis assigned CDR3 sequences along with most-parsimonious VDJ recombination scenarios. In a later analysis, each TCR beta chain was defined by its CDR3 amino acid sequence together with its V-gene family, and reads lacking a unique V-gene family were excluded. To address suspected cross-contamination and a sequencing artifact, a later analysis removed some 620 highly shared, low-generation-probability nucleotide sequences. A later analysis calculated a clonal expansion index for each public chain from normalized within-repertoire ranks of inferred template counts. In a later analysis, generation probabilities were computed with a VDJ recombination model fitted to out-of-frame rearrangements, and the resulting probabilities were checked against IGoR. In a later analysis, TCR-TCR, TCR-HLA and TCR-CMV co-occurrence was scored with hypergeometric tests, and a repertoire-size bias correction was applied to TCR pairs. To estimate false discovery rates, a later analysis permuted the HLA or CMV assignments 20 times. In a later analysis, co-occurring TCRs were grouped with DBSCAN, and TCRdist sequence similarity was added when clustering was performed within HLA-allele-positive subsets. Co-occurrence clustering excluded repertoires with fewer than 30,000 or more than 120,000 public chains, plus five with anomalous nucleotide sharing. TCRdb took this table from immuneACCESS and kept in-frame rearrangements with V and J called. Such tables lack part of the clones; where checked against another copy, unresolved V genes explain under half of the gap, and the rest is unexplained. V, J and clone size are taken as reported in that table, and D and trimming were inferred from the DNA itself. The sample records around 120,000 clones, around 79% of which are singletons. 2.5% to 3.5% of the sample comes from the top ten.

This clone was counted once. The antigen it binds to is not known. The record has no base qualities; no much larger clone is one base away. In total, fewer than 750 healthy bone marrow donors made up the cohort. At the time of sampling, every cohort member was nominally healthy, though immune exposures that went unrecorded were likely present. The donor tested CMV seropositive, placing the donor among the 310 or so seropositive members of the cohort. A peripheral blood sample was collected from each donor, and TCR beta sequencing was performed on peripheral blood mononuclear cells. The Qiagen DNeasy Blood Extraction Kit was used to extract genomic DNA from the blood cell samples. The CDR1 and CDR2 encoded by the germline V gene are SGHVS and FQNEAQ. V lost 1 base and J lost 2 bases, and the count of bases not matched to a germline gene is 12. The CDR3 numbers 18 residues from cysteine through phenylalanine. Only the CDR3 part of the read is kept: 54 bases, read in frame from the first base.

The receptor was isolated from a woman in her thirties in good health and CMV-seropositive. The sample consisted of PBMCs. The chain was built from TRBV7-8 and TRBJ2-5; TRBD2 aligns with 8 central bases. The sequence in DNA is TGTGCCAGCAGCTTAGAGAGAGCCAGGGCGGGGGGTCAAGAGACCCAGTACTTC. This yields the protein CASSLERARAGGQETQYF.